The present TCR beta chain was sequenced within a study of shared clonotypes between healthy human individuals (dated by TCRdb to the early 2020s). Regarding the research as a whole: A couple of women and a few men aged 18 to 49 years were included in the cohort. Per donor, three plates each were used for CD4 naive and CD4 memory, two for CD8 naive, and one for CD8 memory. To estimate repertoire size and how much clonotype sharing occurs between individuals, the study deeply sequenced the blood TCR repertoires of five healthy adults. Different laboratories and diverse techniques were used to prepare libraries and sequence TCR repertoires, to increase sequencing depth and limit assay-specific biases. Each donor's leukapheresis produced roughly between roughly 0.85 and 10 billion PBMCs.

In regard to this clone: Its antigen is not yet known. Base qualities are not provided; no much larger clone lies one nucleotide away.

TCR CDR3 regions were amplified from genomic DNA by multiplex PCR using the deep immunoSEQ assay. Genomic DNA extracted from each cell subset was distributed evenly over all wells of several immunoSEQ 96-well plates, and each plate served as one replicate. Each replicate PCR for sorted subsets received around 0.2 ug genomic DNA, equal to roughly 30,000 T cell genomes. Purified libraries were measured with a Qubit 3.0 fluorometer, size-checked on a Bioanalyzer 2100, and measured again with the KAPA Library Quantification kit. Every immunoSEQ 96-well plate was sequenced on a separate single-read 150-cycle Illumina NextSeq 550 flow cell. The authors processed their data as follows. Because the immunoSEQ output held only junctional sequences and lacked quality scores, the filtering could not match the filtering applied to full-length reads. Sequences were annotated with PyIR, a Python wrapper for IgBLAST v1.9, and V/J genes and CDR3 were assigned using IMGT germline references. Any read was removed if the V/J assignment was weak (E-value above 1e-6), the CDR3 was missing, or the read contained stop codons, out-of-frame junctions, or ambiguous translated residues. V3J clonotypes were defined as sequences sharing the same inferred V gene, J gene, and CDR3 amino acid sequence. Percentage overlap between repertoires was calculated by dividing the number of shared unique clonotypes by the size of the smaller repertoire. Richness of each repertoire was evaluated using RTK rarefaction, the Chao1 estimator, and Recon v2.1 estimates of unobserved clonotypes. Generation probabilities for all TCRbeta clonotypes obtained by the gDNA method from several donors were computed using OLGA. TCRdb's version of the immuneACCESS table is confined to in-frame rearrangements and falls short of the full clone set. An unresolved V gene accounts for under half of the shortfall where checked; the remainder is of unknown origin. The DNA gave D and trimming, while V, J and clone size come from that table. The sample data list about 2 million clones, and around 95% of these were observed just once. The ten largest make up about 0.13% of the sample.

Here is what the overall study found, with its caveats: Even with the large sequencing depth, rarefaction of the sorted-subset datasets indicated that sequencing was incomplete. About 5% of naive CD4, 3.5% of naive CD8, 2.3% of memory CD4, and over 0.35% of memory CD8 clonotypes were shared across several donors. Based on pairwise subsampling, the degree of clonotype sharing among donors was expected to be affected by sequencing depth. Compared with non-shared clonotypes, the clonotypes found in all four sorted-subset donors had higher generation probabilities. Because the study included only a small number of donors, the genetic and exposure-history diversity represented was limited. Naive subsets generally had larger estimated clonotype richness than memory subsets did. Sampling was restricted to blood, and TCR repertoires in tissue are likely to differ from TCR repertoires in blood.

Healthy HIV-negative adults with no recently reported acute infections or vaccinations were included as donors. All donors were Caucasian adults living in Nashville, Tennessee, USA. CD4+ T cells were enriched by magnetic negative selection; naive cells were then positively selected on CD45RA, and the negative fraction formed the memory subset. Blood was obtained by leukapheresis, after which PBMCs were separated by Ficoll-Histopaque density gradient centrifugation and cryopreserved in liquid nitrogen vapor phase. Purity and quantity of every magnetically sorted T cell population were checked by analytical flow cytometry. From each sorted fraction, genomic DNA was isolated and quantified by UV absorbance on a Nanodrop 2000c. V gives up 5 bases and J gives up 4 bases, and the segment between their germline ends measures 5 bases. According to the germline V gene (reference sequence), CDR1 reads SEHNR and CDR2 reads FQNEAQ. Measured from the cysteine to the phenylalanine, the CDR3 is 11 residues long. The sequence is cut down to CDR3 DNA, 33 bases in frame from base 1.

The sequence links TRBV7-9 to TRBJ1-2, with no D gene named confidently. The sequence came from a man younger than 35 in good health. Sequencing was done on a sample of naive CD4+ T cells sorted from blood. This specimen's cell subset or site label, interpreted: CD45RA+ positively selected. In nucleotides, the sequence is TGTGCCAGCAGCCAAATCTATGGCTACACCTTC. Its translation reads: CASSQIYGYTF.